These 14 T cell receptor beta chains were all obtained from the same sample, sequenced in a study of blood T cell repertoires in COVID-19. Clones were sequenced by immunoSEQ multiplex PCR, and TCRdb holds only the in-frame ones, with some missing. The data show over 130,000 clones, with around nine tenths seen just once and 8% to 11% held by the top ten. Material: peripheral blood. The source is a man aged 60 to 75 with active or convalescent COVID-19.

The chain has TRBV7-9 and TRBJ2-7; TRBD2 matches 8 bases. The trim removed 4 bases at V and 3 bases at J, leaving 8 bases unmatched. The CDR3 covers 15 residues. The germline V gene encodes CDR1 SEHNR and CDR2 FQNEAQ (reference sequence). This CDR3 is CASSSAGGVGYEQYF. The CDR3 bases are TGTGCCAGCAGCTCAGCCGGGGGGGTCGGCTACGAGCAGTACTTC.

CDR3: CASSPSRGINQPQHF. For the CDR3, the DNA is TGTGCCAGCAGCCCCTCGCGCGGGATAAATCAGCCCCAGCATTTT. The J gene is TRBJ1-5, the V gene TRBV2; D gene unclear. The CDR3 totals 15 residues. Germline V gene lookup returns CDR1 SNHLY and CDR2 FYNNEI. V lost 6 bases and J lost 4, with 16 bases in between.

This chain joins TRBV12-3 or TRBV12-4 and TRBJ1-1, with D hard to call. V was pared by 6 bases and J by 1 base, with 9 bases between. The CDR3 is made up of 13 amino acids. The CDR3 loop is CASSLAENTEAFF. CDR3 nucleotides: TGTGCCAGCAGCCTAGCGGAGAACACTGAAGCTTTCTTT.

The chain employs TRBV5-4 and TRBJ2-7; 7 bases fit TRBD2. This CDR3 comprises 15 residues. Germline-derived CDR1 and CDR2 are SGHNT and YYREEE (reference sequence). Germline trimming cut 4 bases from V and 4 bases from J; bases unmatched to any gene: 11. CDR3 DNA sequence: TGTGCCAGCAGCCCTCGTGGGGGGGGGTCATACGAGCAGTACTTC. This translates into CASSPRGGGSYEQYF.

This sequence joins TRBV28 and TRBJ2-7; a possible D gene is TRBD1 (6 bases). Per the germline V gene, CDR1 is MDHEN and CDR2 is SYDVKM. CDR3 length equals 14 residues. Trimming shortened V by 3 bases and J by 2 bases, and 11 bases separated the two germline ends. CDR3 bases: TGTGCCAGCAGTTTCTGGGGGCCACCCTACGAGCAGTACTTC. Protein product: CASSFWGPPYEQYF.

This chain uses TRBV6-5 with TRBJ2-7; 8 nucleotides agree with TRBD2. J lost 7 bases, V lost 0 bases, and 8 bases had no gene match. Germline V gene lookup returns CDR1 MNHEY and CDR2 SVGAGI. The CDR3 extends over 15 amino acids. The CDR3 DNA sequence: TGTGCCAGCAGTTACTCCTATCGACTAGCGCAAGAGCAGTACTTC. Amino acids: CASSYSYRLAQEQYF.

This clone was recorded only once. The V call is TRBV24-1, the J call TRBJ2-5; 10 bases agree with TRBD1. With V trimmed by 4 bases and J by 3 bases, 13 bases remained unmatched. The germline V gene encodes CDR1 KGHDR and CDR2 SFDVKD. This CDR3 spans 18 amino acids. The CDR3 loop is CATSDHRSLTGGEETQYF. The CDR3 DNA reads TGTGCCACCAGTGACCACCGCAGCCTGACAGGGGGCGAAGAGACCCAGTACTTC.

The rearrangement joins TRBV28 to TRBJ2-1; 14 bases match TRBD2. CDR3 length equals 14 residues. Germline lookup yields CDR1 MDHEN and CDR2 SYDVKM. With V trimmed by 5 bases and J by 9 bases, 3 bases remained unmatched. This chain's CDR3 is CASSPGTSGSEQFF. CDR3 DNA sequence: TGTGCCAGCAGTCCCGGGACTAGCGGGAGTGAGCAGTTCTTC. Full variable domain (outside the CDR3, taken from reference TRBV28 and TRBJ2-1): DVKVTQSSRYLVKRTGEKVFLECVQDMDHENMFWYRQDPGLGLRLIYFSYDVKMKEKGDIPEGYSVSREKKERFSLILESASTNQTSMYLCASSPGTSGSEQFFGPGTRLTVL.

A few counts support this clone. The V and J genes are TRBV27 and TRBJ2-7, with D perhaps matching TRBD2 (6 bases). The V and J ends lost 5 bases and 2 bases respectively, with 16 bases between them. Germline V CDR1 and CDR2: MNHEY, SMNVEV (reference sequence). This CDR3 is 15 amino acids long. This chain's CDR3 is CASSPEGLFPYEQYF. In DNA, the CDR3 is TGTGCCAGCAGTCCCGAGGGACTGTTCCCCTACGAGCAGTACTTC.

This clone is a singleton in its sample. The chain has TRBV7-2 and TRBJ1-2; 11 bases are a match to TRBD1. Looked up from germline, CDR1 is SGHTA and CDR2 is FQGNSA. V gave up 3 bases and J gave up 2 bases; unmatched junction bases: 8. The CDR3 length is 17 residues. For the CDR3, the DNA is TGTGCCAGCAGCTTGGGGGGACAGGGGGGATTGAACTATGGCTACACCTTC. The encoded protein is CASSLGGQGGLNYGYTF.

This rearrangement joins TRBV20-1 to TRBJ2-5, with 8 bases aligning to TRBD1. The CDR3 loop spans 14 amino acids. V shed 3 bases, J shed 5 bases, and the junction held 8 bases outside the gene matches. Looked up from germline, CDR1 is DFQATT and CDR2 is SNEGSKA (reference sequence). CDR3 sequence reads: CSASTRTGRETQYF. The CDR3 nucleotides read TGCAGTGCTAGTACCCGGACAGGGCGTGAGACCCAGTACTTC.

The J gene is TRBJ1-4, the V gene TRBV27; the match to TRBD1 covers 7 bases. CDR1 and CDR2 (germline): MNHEY, SMNVEV (reference sequence). The J segment lost 0 bases and the V segment lost 5 bases, leaving 9 bases of the junction unmatched. This CDR3 comprises 17 residues. DNA for the CDR3: TGTGCCAGCAGTCCTTGGACAGGTACTGCAACTAATGAAAAACTGTTTTTT. Its protein product is CASSPWTGTATNEKLFF.

This chain connects TRBV18 to TRBJ1-1; TRBD1 aligns across 8 bases. The trim removed 4 bases at V and 3 bases at J, leaving 1 base unmatched. This CDR3 spans 13 amino acids. Germline V lookup: CDR1 KGHSH, CDR2 LQKENI. CDR3 DNA: TGTGCCAGCTCACGGGGACAGGACACTGAAGCTTTCTTT. Its translation is CASSRGQDTEAFF.

The table lists this clone with a few counts. V is TRBV28 and J is TRBJ1-5; TRBD1 agrees at 10 bases. The CDR3 spans 17 residues. After removal of 3 bases from V and 6 bases from J, the junction contained 11 bases not matched to a gene. The V gene's germline CDR1 is MDHEN and CDR2 SYDVKM. The CDR3 here is CASSFASGQGKGQPQHF. The DNA of the CDR3 is TGTGCCAGCAGTTTCGCCTCGGGACAGGGGAAGGGTCAGCCCCAGCATTTT.